The following is a TCR beta chain sequence with its context. Its cognate antigen is unknown. These data are taken from a study of shared clonotypes between healthy human individuals. Naive CD8 isolation took CD45RO-negative cells positively selected for CCR7 and excluded terminally differentiated effector memory CD45RA+ cells. Regarding the study as a whole: Non-shared clonotypes showed lower generation probabilities than clonotypes common to all four donors. Genetic and exposure-history diversity was limited by the small donor number.

V trimming: 3 bases; J trimming: 12 bases; junction bases outside the gene matches: 17. The germline V gene encodes CDR1 LNHDA and CDR2 SQIVND (reference sequence). The CDR3 loop spans 15 amino acids. Replicate PCRs from sorted subsets contained about 200 ng DNA, which is some 30,000 T cell genomes. Method: immunoSEQ multiplex PCR; TCRdb's copy keeps in-frame clones and lacks some. The table records about 2 million clones, about 95% of them present only once. This clonotype was sampled from a man younger than 35 in good health. The source material was naive CD8+ T cells sorted from blood. This sequence joins TRBV19 and TRBJ2-7, with TRBD2 matching over 7 bases. CDR3 protein: CASSISAGDVTWLYF. The CDR3 DNA is TGTGCCAGTAGTATTAGTGCGGGAGATGTTACCTGGTTGTACTTC.